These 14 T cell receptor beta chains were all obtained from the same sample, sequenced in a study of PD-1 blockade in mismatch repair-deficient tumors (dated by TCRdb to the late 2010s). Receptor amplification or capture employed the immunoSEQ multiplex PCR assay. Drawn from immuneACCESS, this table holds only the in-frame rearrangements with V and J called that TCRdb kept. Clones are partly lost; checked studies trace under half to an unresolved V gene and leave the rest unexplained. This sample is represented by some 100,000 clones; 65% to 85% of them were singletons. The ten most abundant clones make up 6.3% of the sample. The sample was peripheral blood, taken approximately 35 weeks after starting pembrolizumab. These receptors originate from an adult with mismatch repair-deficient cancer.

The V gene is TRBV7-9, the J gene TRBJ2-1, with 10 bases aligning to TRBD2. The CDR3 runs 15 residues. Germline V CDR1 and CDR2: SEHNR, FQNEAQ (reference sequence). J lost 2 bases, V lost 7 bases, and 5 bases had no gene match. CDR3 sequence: CASTPSGSPYNEQFF. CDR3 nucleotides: TGTGCCAGCACCCCTAGCGGGAGTCCCTACAATGAGCAGTTCTTC.

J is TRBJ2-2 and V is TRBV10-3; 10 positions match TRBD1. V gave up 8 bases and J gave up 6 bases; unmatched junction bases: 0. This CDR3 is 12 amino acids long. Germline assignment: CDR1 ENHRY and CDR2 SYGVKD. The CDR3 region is CAIGQGAGELFF. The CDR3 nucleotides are TGTGCCATCGGACAGGGGGCCGGGGAGCTGTTTTTT.

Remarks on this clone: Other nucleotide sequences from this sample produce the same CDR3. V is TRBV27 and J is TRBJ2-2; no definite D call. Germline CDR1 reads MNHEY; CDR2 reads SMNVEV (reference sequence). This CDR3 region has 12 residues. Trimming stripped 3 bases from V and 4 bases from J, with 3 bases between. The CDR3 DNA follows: TGTGCCAGCAGTTTTTCCACCGGGGAGCTGTTTTTT. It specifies CASSFSTGELFF.

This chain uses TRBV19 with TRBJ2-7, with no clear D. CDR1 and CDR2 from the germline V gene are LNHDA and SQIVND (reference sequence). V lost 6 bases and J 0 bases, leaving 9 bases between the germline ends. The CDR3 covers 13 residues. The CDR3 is CASSQVSSYEQYF. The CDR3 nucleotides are TGTGCCAGTAGCCAGGTTAGCTCCTACGAGCAGTACTTC.

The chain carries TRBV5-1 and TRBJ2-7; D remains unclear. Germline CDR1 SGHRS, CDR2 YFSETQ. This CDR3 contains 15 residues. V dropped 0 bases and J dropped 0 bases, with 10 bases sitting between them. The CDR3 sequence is CASSLAPVSSYEQYF. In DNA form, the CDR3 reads TGCGCCAGCAGCTTGGCCCCGGTGAGCTCCTACGAGCAGTACTTC.

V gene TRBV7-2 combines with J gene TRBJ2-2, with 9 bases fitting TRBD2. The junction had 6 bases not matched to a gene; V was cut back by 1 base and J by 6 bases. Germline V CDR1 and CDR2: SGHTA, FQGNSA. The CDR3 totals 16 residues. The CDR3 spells CASSLVAGGPPGELFF. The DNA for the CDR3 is TGTGCCAGCAGCTTAGTTGCGGGAGGGCCGCCCGGGGAGCTGTTTTTT.

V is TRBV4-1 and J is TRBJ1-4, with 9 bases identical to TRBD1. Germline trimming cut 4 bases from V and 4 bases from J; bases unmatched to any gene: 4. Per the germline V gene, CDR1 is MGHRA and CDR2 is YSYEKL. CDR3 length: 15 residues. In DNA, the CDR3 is TGCGCCAGCAGCCGCCAGGGACAGGGTAATGAAAAACTGTTTTTT. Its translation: CASSRQGQGNEKLFF.

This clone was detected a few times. Here the CDR3 reads CAWSVGGTNTEAFF. The CDR3 DNA follows: TGTGCCTGGAGTGTAGGGGGTACCAACACTGAAGCTTTCTTT. The V call is TRBV30, the J call TRBJ1-1; a possible D gene is TRBD1 (6 bases). V was clipped by 0 bases and J by 2 bases, with 10 bases between them. In germline, CDR1 is GTSNPN, CDR2 SVGIG (reference sequence). The length of the CDR3 is 14 residues.

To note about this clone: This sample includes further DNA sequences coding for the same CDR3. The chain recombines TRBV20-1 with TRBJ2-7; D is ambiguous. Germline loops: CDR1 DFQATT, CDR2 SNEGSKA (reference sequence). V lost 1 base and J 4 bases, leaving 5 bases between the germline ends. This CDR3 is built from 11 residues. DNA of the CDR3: TGCAGTGCTAGAGGAGTTTACGAGCAGTACTTC. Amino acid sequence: CSARGVYEQYF.

CDR3 in DNA: TGTGCCAGCAGTCCTTCTGACAGGGTACGGACTGAAGCTTTCTTT. It translates to CASSPSDRVRTEAFF. The chain couples TRBV27 to TRBJ1-1, with 7 bases matching TRBD1. Germline V gene sequence: CDR1 MNHEY, CDR2 SMNVEV (reference sequence). CDR3 size: 15 residues. V lost 5 bases to trimming and J lost 5 bases; unmatched junction nucleotides: 11.

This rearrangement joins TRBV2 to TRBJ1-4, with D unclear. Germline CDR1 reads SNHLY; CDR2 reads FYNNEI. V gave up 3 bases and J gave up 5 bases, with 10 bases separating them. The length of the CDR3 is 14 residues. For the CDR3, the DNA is TGTGCCAGCAGTGATGGTCAGGAGAATGAAAAACTGTTTTTT. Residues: CASSDGQENEKLFF.

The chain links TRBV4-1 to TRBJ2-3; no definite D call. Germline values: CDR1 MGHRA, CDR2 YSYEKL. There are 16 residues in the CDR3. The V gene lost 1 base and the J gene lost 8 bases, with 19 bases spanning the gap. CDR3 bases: TGCGCCAGCAGCCAAGGACTTCCGTCCACAGCAGTTACGCAGTATTTT. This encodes CASSQGLPSTAVTQYF.

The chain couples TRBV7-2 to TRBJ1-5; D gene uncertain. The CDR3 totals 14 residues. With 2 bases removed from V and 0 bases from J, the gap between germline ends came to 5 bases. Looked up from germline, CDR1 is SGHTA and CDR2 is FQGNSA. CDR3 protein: CASSLSNSNQPQHF. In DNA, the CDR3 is TGTGCCAGCAGCTTAAGTAATAGCAATCAGCCCCAGCATTTT.

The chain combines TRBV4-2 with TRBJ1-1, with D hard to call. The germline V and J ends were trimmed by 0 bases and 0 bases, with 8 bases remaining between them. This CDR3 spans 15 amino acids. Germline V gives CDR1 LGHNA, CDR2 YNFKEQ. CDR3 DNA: TGTGCCAGCAGCCAAGAAGGTCAGTTGAACACTGAAGCTTTCTTT. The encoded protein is CASSQEGQLNTEAFF.